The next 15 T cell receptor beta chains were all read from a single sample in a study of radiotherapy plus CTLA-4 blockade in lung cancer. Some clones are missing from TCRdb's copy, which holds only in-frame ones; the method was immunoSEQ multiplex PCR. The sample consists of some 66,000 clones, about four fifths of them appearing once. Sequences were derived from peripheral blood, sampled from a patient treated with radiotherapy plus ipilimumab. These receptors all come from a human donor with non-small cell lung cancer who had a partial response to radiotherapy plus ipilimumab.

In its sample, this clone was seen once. The CDR3 protein is CAWSPRGRGTEAFF. CDR3 coding DNA: TGTGCCTGGAGTCCCAGGGGCCGGGGCACTGAAGCTTTCTTT. V gene TRBV30 combines with J gene TRBJ1-1; TRBD1 might be the D (6 bases). This CDR3 is built from 14 residues. Germline V gene data show CDR1 as GTSNPN and CDR2 as SVGIG (reference sequence). Deletions cut 2 bases from V and 4 bases from J, with 14 bases between.

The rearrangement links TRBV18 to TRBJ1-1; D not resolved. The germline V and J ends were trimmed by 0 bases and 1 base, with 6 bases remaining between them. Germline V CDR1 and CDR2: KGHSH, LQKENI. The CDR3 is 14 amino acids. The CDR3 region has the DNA TGTGCCAGCTCACCACCAGCCACGAACACTGAAGCTTTCTTT. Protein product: CASSPPATNTEAFF.

The CDR3: CASSGLRGRSEQYF. CDR3 DNA sequence: TGTGCCAGCAGTGGACTAAGAGGTCGGAGCGAGCAGTACTTC. This chain joins TRBV2 and TRBJ2-7; D possibly corresponds to TRBD2 (5 bases). The CDR3 covers 14 residues. CDR1 and CDR2 from the germline V gene are SNHLY and FYNNEI. V was cut by 4 bases and J by 6 bases, with 16 bases left in between.

CDR3 amino acids: CASSLTSSTDTQYF. The CDR3 coding sequence is TGCGCCAGCAGCTTGACTTCCTCCACAGATACGCAGTATTTT. The chain carries TRBV5-1 and TRBJ2-3; unclear D gene. The V gene's germline CDR1 is SGHRS and CDR2 YFSETQ. This CDR3 comprises 14 residues. The ends were cut back, 1 base at V and 2 bases at J, with 8 bases in the middle.

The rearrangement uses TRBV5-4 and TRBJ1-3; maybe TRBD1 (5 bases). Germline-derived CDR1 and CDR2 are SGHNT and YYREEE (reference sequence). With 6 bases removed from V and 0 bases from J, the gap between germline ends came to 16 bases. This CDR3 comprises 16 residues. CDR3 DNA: TGTGCCAGCACTACCGGGGGATCGAGCTCTGGAAACACCATATATTTT. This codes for CASTTGGSSSGNTIYF.

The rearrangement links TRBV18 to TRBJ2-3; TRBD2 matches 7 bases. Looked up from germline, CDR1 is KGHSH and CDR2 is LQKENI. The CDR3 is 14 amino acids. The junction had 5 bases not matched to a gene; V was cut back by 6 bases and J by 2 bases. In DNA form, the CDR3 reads TGTGCCAGCTCTCCAGGGAGGGTCACAGATACGCAGTATTTT. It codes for CASSPGRVTDTQYF.

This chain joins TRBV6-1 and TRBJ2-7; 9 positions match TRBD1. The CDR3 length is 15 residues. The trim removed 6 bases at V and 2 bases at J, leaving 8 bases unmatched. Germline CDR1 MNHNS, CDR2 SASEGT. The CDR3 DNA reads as TGTGCCAGCAGCGAAAGACAGGGGGGTCCCTACGAGCAGTACTTC. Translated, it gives CASSERQGGPYEQYF.

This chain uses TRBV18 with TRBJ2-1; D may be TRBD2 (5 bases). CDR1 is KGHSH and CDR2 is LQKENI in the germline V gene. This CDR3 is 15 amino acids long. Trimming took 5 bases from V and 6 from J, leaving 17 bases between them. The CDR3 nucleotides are TGTGCCAGCTCAGGGTCGGGGAATGGCGGCAATGAGCAGTTCTTC. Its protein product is CASSGSGNGGNEQFF. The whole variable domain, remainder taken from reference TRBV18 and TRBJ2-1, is NAGVMQNPRHLVRRRGQEARLRCSPMKGHSHVYWYRQLPEEGLKFMVYLQKENIIDESGMPKERFSAEFPKEGPSILRIQQVVRGDSAAYFCASSGSGNGGNEQFFGPGTRLTVL.

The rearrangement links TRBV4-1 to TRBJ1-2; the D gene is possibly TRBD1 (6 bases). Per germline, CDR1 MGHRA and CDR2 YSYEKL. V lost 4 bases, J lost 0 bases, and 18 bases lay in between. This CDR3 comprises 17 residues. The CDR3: CASSPRDTFGSNYGYTF. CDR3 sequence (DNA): TGCGCCAGCAGCCCCCGGGACACCTTTGGTTCTAACTATGGCTACACCTTC.

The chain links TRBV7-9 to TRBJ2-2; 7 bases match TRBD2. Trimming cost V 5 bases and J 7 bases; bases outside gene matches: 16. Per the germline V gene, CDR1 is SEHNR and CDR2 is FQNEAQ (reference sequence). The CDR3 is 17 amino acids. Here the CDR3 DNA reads TGTGCCAGCAGCCCCGCGGGGGAGGCAGGGCGAAACGGGGAGCTGTTTTTT. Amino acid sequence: CASSPAGEAGRNGELFF.

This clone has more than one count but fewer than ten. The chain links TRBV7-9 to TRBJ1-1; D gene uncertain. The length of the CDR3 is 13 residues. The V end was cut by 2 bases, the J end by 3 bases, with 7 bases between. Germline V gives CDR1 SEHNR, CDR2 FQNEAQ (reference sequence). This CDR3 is CASSLTPDTEAFF. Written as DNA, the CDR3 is TGTGCCAGCAGCTTAACGCCGGACACTGAAGCTTTCTTT.

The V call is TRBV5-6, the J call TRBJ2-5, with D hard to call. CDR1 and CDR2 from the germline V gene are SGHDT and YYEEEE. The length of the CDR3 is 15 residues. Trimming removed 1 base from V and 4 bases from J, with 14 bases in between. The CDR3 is CASSLRVPNGETQYF. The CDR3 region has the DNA TGTGCCAGCAGCTTGCGGGTACCGAATGGAGAGACCCAGTACTTC.

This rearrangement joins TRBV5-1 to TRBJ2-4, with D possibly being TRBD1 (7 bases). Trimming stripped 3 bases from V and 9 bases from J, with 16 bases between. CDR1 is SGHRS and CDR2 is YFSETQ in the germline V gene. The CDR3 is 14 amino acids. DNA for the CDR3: TGCGCCAGCAGCTCCGTTAGACAGGGAGGCATTCAGTACTTC. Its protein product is CASSSVRQGGIQYF.

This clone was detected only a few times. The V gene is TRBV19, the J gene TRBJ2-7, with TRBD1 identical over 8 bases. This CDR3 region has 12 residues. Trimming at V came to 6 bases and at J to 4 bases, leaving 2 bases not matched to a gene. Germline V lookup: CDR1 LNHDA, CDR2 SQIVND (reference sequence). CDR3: CASSDRGYEQYF. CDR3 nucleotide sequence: TGTGCCAGTAGCGACAGGGGTTACGAGCAGTACTTC. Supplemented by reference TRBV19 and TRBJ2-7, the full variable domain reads DGGITQSPKYLFRKEGQNVTLSCEQNLNHDAMYWYRQDPGQGLRLIYYSQIVNDFQKGDIAEGYSVSREKKESFPLTVTSAQKNPTAFYLCASSDRGYEQYFGPGTRLTVT.

This CDR3 reads CASSYRGQANQPQHF. Here the CDR3 DNA reads TGTGCCAGCAGTTATAGGGGGCAGGCAAATCAGCCCCAGCATTTT. The chain couples TRBV6-5 to TRBJ1-5; 7 positions match TRBD1. J gave up 4 bases and V 3 bases, and 6 bases lay outside the gene matches. This CDR3 is built from 15 residues. Germline V gene sequence: CDR1 MNHEY, CDR2 SVGAGI.